This TCR beta chain was identified during a study of tumor-infiltrating lymphocytes in primary liver carcinoma. Study-level results: It was tumor-adjacent and tumor-blood pairs that overlapped less than tumor region pairs did.

Between roughly 18 and 30 mg of unsorted bulk tissue served as the source from which RNA and DNA were co-extracted. Subjects presented with primary liver carcinoma managed by surgical resection. Tumors were each sampled at five separate regions. Uniformly, tumor samples exhibited a viable tumor cell fraction exceeding 80%. CDR1 is SQVTM, CDR2 ANQGSEA, per germline. This CDR3 is built from 14 residues. This clonotype was detected once. Antigen unknown. Relative to the germline gene, one junction end is altered; a read error may explain this. Synthesis of TCR beta cDNA was carried out from 450 to 500 ng total RNA with a constant-region primer. Slightly modified ARM-PCR served as the procedure for the TCR beta libraries. These libraries came from three rounds of nested multiplex PCR. Use of TRBV1-TRBV30 forward primers with a C-beta reverse primer characterized the first two PCR rounds, which lasted approximately 11 cycles each. TCRdb re-called the multiplex PCR reads with MiXCR, one entry per CDR3 protein. The table includes approximately 79,000 distinct CDR3 sequences, roughly three quarters detected once.

The receptor was isolated from a man aged 35 to 55 with primary liver carcinoma and hepatitis B virus infection. This chain uses TRBV29-1 with TRBJ1-2; 8 bases map to TRBD1. The material sequenced was liver tumor tissue from sampling region 4. Subset: tumor region T4, right-lateral pole. Written as DNA, the CDR3 is TGCAGCGTGCGAGCCCGGACAGGGAACTATGACTACACCTTC. Residues: CSVRARTGNYDYTF.